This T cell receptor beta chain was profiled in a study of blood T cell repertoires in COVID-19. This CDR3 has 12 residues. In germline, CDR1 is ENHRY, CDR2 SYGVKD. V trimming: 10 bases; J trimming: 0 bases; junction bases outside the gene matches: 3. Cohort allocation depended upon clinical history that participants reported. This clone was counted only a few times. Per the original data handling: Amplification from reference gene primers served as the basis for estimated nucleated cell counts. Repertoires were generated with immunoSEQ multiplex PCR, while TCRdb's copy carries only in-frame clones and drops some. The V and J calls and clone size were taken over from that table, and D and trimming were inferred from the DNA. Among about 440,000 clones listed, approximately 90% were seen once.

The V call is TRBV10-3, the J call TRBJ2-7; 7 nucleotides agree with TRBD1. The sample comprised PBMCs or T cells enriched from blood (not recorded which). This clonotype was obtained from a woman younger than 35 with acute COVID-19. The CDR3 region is CATTGDSYEQYF. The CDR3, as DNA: TGTGCCACCACAGGGGACTCCTACGAGCAGTACTTC.